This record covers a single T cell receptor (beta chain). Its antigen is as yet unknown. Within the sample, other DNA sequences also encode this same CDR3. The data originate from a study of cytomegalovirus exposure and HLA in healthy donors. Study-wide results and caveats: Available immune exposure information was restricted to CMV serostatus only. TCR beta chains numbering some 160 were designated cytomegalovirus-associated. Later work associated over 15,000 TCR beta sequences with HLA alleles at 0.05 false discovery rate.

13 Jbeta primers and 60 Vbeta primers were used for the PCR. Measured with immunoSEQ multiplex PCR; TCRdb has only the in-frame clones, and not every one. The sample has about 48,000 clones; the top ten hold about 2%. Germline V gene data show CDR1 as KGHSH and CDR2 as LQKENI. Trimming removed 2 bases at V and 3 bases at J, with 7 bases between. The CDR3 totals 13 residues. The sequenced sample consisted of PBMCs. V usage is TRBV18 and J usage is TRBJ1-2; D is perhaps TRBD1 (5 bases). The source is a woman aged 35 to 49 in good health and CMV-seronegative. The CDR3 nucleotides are TGTGCCAGCTCACCAGACAGTTACTATGGCTACACCTTC. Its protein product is CASSPDSYYGYTF.